A selection of T cell receptor beta chains follows, all from one sample in a study of control samples from healthy donors and cancer patients. Measured with immunoSEQ multiplex PCR; TCRdb has only the in-frame clones, and not every one. Of 100,000 or so clones listed, 91% are singletons. Sequencing used blood. These receptors came from a woman aged 25 to 39 in good health. The conserved cysteine and the conserved F or W are not part of the CDR3 here.

ASYLSTAPYEAF	TRBV6-5	TRBJ1-1
ASSSLRQGGGTEAF	TRBV6-5	TRBJ1-1
ASSLTTPSSGFTDTQY	TRBV19	TRBJ2-3
ASSFRLRGYEQY	TRBV28	TRBJ2-7
AWTPYNEQF	TRBV30	TRBJ2-1
ASTTGNQPQH	TRBV19	TRBJ1-5
ASSYPGTGNQPQH	TRBV6-6	TRBJ1-5
ASSGGSYEQY	TRBV4-2	TRBJ2-7
ASSEFRGNGNQPQH	TRBV2	TRBJ1-5
ASSVGTTSNQPQH	TRBV7-9	TRBJ1-5
ASSRRGSTDTQY	TRBV19	TRBJ2-3
ASSEIPGPNQPQH	TRBV2	TRBJ1-5
ASRPSQEYTEAF	TRBV6-4	TRBJ1-1
ASSQKGPTDEQF	TRBV23-1	TRBJ2-1
ASSLGGATNEKLF	TRBV5-1	TRBJ1-4
ASRTGQAVNEQF	TRBV19	TRBJ2-1
ATSELDRRGRGGLLS	TRBV24-1	TRBJ2-7
AWSVGGGTEAF	TRBV30	TRBJ1-1
ASSLRTGHLF	TRBV7-6	TRBJ2-2
ASSSRGGKAAYGYT	TRBV25-1	TRBJ1-2
ASSPTGHGLTEAF	TRBV18	TRBJ1-1
ASSSIPGGYT	TRBV19	TRBJ1-2
ATSNTGTVNQPQH	TRBV15	TRBJ1-5
ASRPGAGHYEQY	TRBV2	TRBJ2-7
ASSVSNTIY	TRBV2	TRBJ1-3
ASSLDRGFLLNEQF	TRBV27	TRBJ2-1
ASSRPSSGGTSGELF	TRBV3-1/TRBV3-2	TRBJ2-2
ASSLGPPTIY	TRBV28	TRBJ1-3
ASGNRGGKLGAYGYT	TRBV28	TRBJ1-2
ASSDVNEQF	TRBV6-1	TRBJ2-1
ASINRQGSPLH	TRBV28	TRBJ1-6
ASSPTPTGVYNEQF	TRBV7-6	TRBJ2-1
ASSFSGDNQPQH	TRBV7-2	TRBJ1-5
ASTPSAGPQY	TRBV6-5	TRBJ2-3
ASSPTENTEAF	TRBV12-3/TRBV12-4	TRBJ1-1
ASSLDSFSPLH	TRBV5-4	TRBJ1-6
ASSLQGTSGNTIY	TRBV5-8	TRBJ1-3
ASSGGKYNEQF	TRBV27	TRBJ2-1
ASSLGPPQF	TRBV11-2	TRBJ2-1